Shown below are 11 T cell receptor beta chains from a single sample sequenced in a study of blood T cells in healthy people across ages. Next came a second PCR, run for about 6 to 11 cycles, which used a sample-barcoded 5' primer along with a J-beta primer mix. TCRdb itself ran the 5' RACE reads through MiXCR, one entry per CDR3 protein. The data contain more than 550,000 distinct CDR3 sequences, about 20% of them seen just once; the ten biggest clones take up around a fifth. Sequenced material: blood. The receptor source for this set is an older man in good health.

The chain employs TRBV12-3 or TRBV12-4 and TRBJ1-1; D is undetermined. The CDR3 runs to 12 residues. Trimming took off 5 bases at V and 3 bases at J, with 7 bases between the two ends. Here the CDR3 DNA reads TGTGCCAGCAGTCGCGATCACACTGAAGCTTTCTTT. Encoded protein: CASSRDHTEAFF.

V and J are TRBV20-1 and TRBJ2-3; TRBD2 is a possible D gene (6 bases). This CDR3 has 15 residues. Germline assignment: CDR1 DFQATT and CDR2 SNEGSKA (reference sequence). The V and J ends lost 2 bases and 0 bases respectively, with 12 bases between them. The CDR3: CSARRASGSTDTQYF. CDR3 in DNA: TGCAGTGCTAGAAGGGCCAGCGGGAGCACAGATACGCAGTATTTT.

In its sample, this clonotype was seen a few times. The chain joins TRBV6-6 to TRBJ2-3; 7 bases align to TRBD1. This CDR3 is built from 16 residues. The ends lost 4 bases at V and 1 base at J; junction bases unmatched: 8. In germline, CDR1 is MNHNY, CDR2 SVGAGI (reference sequence). CDR3 sequence: CASSSRGTRGTDTQYF. CDR3 DNA sequence: TGTGCCAGCAGTTCCAGGGGGACCCGGGGCACAGATACGCAGTATTTT.

V gene TRBV5-1 combines with J gene TRBJ2-6; D is undetermined. The CDR3 runs 15 residues. CDR1 is SGHRS, CDR2 YFSETQ, per germline. Trimming removed 0 bases at V and 2 bases at J, with 6 bases between. This CDR3 is CASSLVRAGANVLTF. Here the CDR3 DNA reads TGCGCCAGCAGCTTGGTTAGGGCTGGGGCCAACGTCCTGACTTTC.

The rearrangement links TRBV20-1 to TRBJ1-2; 7 nucleotides align to TRBD1. Germline V gene data show CDR1 as DFQATT and CDR2 as SNEGSKA (reference sequence). The V segment lost 5 bases and the J segment 4 bases; nucleotides outside the gene matches: 16. The CDR3 sequence is 16 residues long. In nucleotides, the CDR3 is TGCAGTGCTCCCCTCCCAAAGACAGGGCTTGTCTATGGCTACACCTTC. It yields the protein CSAPLPKTGLVYGYTF.

Worth noting for this clonotype: The junction and the germline gene differ at one end; a read error may be behind it. The chain joins TRBV6-1 to TRBJ1-1; tentatively, D is TRBD1 (5 bases). CDR3 length: 14 residues. Germline V gene lookup returns CDR1 MNHNS and CDR2 SASEGT. CDR3 protein: CASSEDWGLTEVFF. In nucleotides, the CDR3 is TGTGCCAGCAGTGAAGATTGGGGGTTGACTGAAGTTTTCTTT.

This clonotype appeared a few times. The genes are TRBV7-7 and TRBJ1-4; D is ambiguous. V was clipped by 4 bases and J by 7 bases, with 16 bases between them. Germline-derived CDR1 and CDR2 are SSHAT and FNYEAQ (reference sequence). The CDR3 has 15 residues. The CDR3 nucleotides read TGTGCCAGCAGCTCTGGGATCCAGAGAGGTGAAAAACTGTTTTTT. It translates to CASSSGIQRGEKLFF.

This clonotype was observed a few times. The chain has TRBV4-1 and TRBJ2-3, with D possibly matching TRBD2 (6 bases). This CDR3 region has 15 residues. Germline V gives CDR1 MGHRA, CDR2 YSYEKL. V dropped 0 bases and J dropped 5 bases, with 12 bases sitting between them. CDR3: CASSQDRRGQDTQYF. The CDR3 coding sequence is TGCGCCAGCAGCCAAGATAGGCGGGGCCAAGATACGCAGTATTTT.

This clonotype showed up just a few times. This chain connects TRBV29-1 to TRBJ1-4; D is unresolved. The CDR3 contains 14 residues. Germline-derived CDR1 and CDR2 are SQVTM and ANQGSEA. Between the trimmed V and J ends, which lost 4 bases and 8 bases, there was a span of 17 bases. CDR3 sequence: CSVGVRAEYEKLFF. The CDR3 DNA follows: TGCAGCGTTGGGGTTCGGGCGGAGTACGAAAAACTGTTTTTT.

This clonotype came up a few times. The chain recombines TRBV12-3 or TRBV12-4 with TRBJ2-4, with a weak D call TRBD2 (6 bases). CDR3 length equals 16 residues. The V and J ends lost 2 bases and 7 bases respectively, with 18 bases between them. Here the CDR3 DNA reads TGTGCCAGCAGTTTACGCTTGGAGGGCTTAAGGAACATTCAGTACTTC. Residues: CASSLRLEGLRNIQYF.

The rearrangement uses TRBV11-3 and TRBJ2-2; no clear D gene. This CDR3 spans 13 amino acids. The V end lost 5 bases, the J end lost 7 bases, and 11 bases lay between the germline ends. Germline V gene data show CDR1 as SGHNT and CDR2 as YENEEA. The CDR3 protein is CASSPVRHGELFF. The CDR3 DNA sequence: TGTGCCAGCAGCCCCGTTCGCCACGGGGAGCTGTTTTTT.